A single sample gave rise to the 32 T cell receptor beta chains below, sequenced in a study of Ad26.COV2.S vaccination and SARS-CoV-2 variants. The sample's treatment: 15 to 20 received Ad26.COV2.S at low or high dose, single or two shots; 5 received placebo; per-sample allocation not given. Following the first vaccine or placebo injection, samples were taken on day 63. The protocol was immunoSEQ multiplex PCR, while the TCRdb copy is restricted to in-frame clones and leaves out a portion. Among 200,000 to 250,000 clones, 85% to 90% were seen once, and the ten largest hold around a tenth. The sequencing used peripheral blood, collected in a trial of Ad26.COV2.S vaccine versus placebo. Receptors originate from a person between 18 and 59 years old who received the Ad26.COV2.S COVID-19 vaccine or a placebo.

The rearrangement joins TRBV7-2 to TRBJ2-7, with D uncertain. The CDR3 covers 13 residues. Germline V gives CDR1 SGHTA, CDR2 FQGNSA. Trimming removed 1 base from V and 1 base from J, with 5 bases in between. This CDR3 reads CASSLDGSYEQYF. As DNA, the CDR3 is TGTGCCAGCAGCTTAGATGGGTCCTACGAGCAGTACTTC. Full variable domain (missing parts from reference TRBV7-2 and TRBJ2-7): GAGVSQSPSNKVTEKGKDVELRCDPISGHTALYWYRQSLGQGLEFLIYFQGNSAPDKSGLPSDRFSAERTGGSVSTLTIQRTQQEDSAVYLCASSLDGSYEQYFGPGTRLTVT.

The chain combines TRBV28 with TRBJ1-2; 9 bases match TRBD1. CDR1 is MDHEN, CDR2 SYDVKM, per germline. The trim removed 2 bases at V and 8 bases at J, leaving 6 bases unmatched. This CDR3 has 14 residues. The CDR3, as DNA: TGTGCCAGCAGTTTACTCCGGACAGGGGCCGGCTACACCTTC. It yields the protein CASSLLRTGAGYTF.

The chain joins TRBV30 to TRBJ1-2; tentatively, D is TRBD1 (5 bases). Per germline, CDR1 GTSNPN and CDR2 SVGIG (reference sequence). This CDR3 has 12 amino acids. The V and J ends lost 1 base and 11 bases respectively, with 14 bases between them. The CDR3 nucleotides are TGTGCCTGGAGTGGGGCAGGGTATACTTACACCTTC. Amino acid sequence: CAWSGAGYTYTF.

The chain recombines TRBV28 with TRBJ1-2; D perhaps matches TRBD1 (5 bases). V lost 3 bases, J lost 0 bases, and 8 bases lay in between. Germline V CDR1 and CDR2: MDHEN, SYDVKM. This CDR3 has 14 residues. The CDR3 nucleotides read TGTGCCAGCAGTTTGACAGCCACTAACTATGGCTACACCTTC. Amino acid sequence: CASSLTATNYGYTF.

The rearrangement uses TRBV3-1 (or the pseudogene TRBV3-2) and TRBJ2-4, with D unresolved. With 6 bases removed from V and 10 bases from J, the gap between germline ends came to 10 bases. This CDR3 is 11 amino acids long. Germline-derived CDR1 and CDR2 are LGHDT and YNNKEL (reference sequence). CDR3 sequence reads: CASSIDKIQYF. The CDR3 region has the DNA TGTGCCAGCAGTATCGATAAAATTCAGTACTTC.

Written as DNA, the CDR3 is TGTGCCAGCAGTCCAGCGGGTTCAGCCTACAATGAGCAGTTCTTC. Protein product: CASSPAGSAYNEQFF. This sequence joins TRBV28 and TRBJ2-1; D is possibly TRBD2 (6 bases). Between the trimmed V and J ends, which lost 5 bases and 2 bases, there was a span of 13 bases. Germline lookup yields CDR1 MDHEN and CDR2 SYDVKM. The CDR3 runs to 15 residues.

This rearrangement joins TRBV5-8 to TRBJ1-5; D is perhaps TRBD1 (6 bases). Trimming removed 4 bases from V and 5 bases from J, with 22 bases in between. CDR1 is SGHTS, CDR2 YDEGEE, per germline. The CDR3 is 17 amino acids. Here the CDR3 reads CASSPYRENAIDQPQHF. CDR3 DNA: TGTGCCAGCAGCCCATACAGGGAGAACGCGATCGATCAGCCCCAGCATTTT.

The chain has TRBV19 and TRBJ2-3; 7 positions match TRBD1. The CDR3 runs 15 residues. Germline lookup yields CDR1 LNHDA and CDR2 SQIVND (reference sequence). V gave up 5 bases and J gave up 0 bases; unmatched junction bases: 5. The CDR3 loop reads CASSLGQISTDTQYF. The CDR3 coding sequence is TGTGCCAGTAGTCTGGGACAGATTAGCACAGATACGCAGTATTTT.

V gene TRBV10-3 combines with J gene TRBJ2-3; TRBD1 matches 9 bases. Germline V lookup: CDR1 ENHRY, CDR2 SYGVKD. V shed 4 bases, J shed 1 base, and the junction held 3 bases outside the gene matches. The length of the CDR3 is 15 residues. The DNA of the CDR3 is TGTGCCATCAGTGCCGGGACAGGGCGCACAGATACGCAGTATTTT. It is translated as CAISAGTGRTDTQYF.

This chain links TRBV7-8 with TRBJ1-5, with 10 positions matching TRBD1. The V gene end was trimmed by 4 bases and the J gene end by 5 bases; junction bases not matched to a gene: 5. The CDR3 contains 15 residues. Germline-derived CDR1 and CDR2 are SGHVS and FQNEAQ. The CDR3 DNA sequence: TGTGCCAGCAGCTCTCCCGGGACAGGGGATCAGCCCCAGCATTTT. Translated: CASSSPGTGDQPQHF.

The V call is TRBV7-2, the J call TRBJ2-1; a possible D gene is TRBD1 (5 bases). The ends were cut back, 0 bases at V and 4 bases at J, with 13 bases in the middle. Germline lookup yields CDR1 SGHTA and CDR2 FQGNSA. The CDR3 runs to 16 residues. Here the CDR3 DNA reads TGTGCCAGCAGCTTAGCGGTAACAGGCGTATACAATGAGCAGTTCTTC. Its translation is CASSLAVTGVYNEQFF.

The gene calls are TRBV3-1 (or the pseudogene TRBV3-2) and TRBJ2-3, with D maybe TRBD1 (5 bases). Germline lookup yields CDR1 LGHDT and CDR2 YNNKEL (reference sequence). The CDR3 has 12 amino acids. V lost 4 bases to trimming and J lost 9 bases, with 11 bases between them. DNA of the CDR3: TGTGCCAGCAGCCGAGTAGCAGGGACGCAGTATTTT. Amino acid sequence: CASSRVAGTQYF.

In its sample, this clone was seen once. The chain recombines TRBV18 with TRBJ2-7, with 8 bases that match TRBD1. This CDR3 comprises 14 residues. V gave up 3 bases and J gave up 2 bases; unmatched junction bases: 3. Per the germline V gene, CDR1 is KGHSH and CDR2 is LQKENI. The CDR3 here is CASSPPGGTYEQYF. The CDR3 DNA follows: TGTGCCAGCTCACCCCCAGGGGGCACCTACGAGCAGTACTTC.

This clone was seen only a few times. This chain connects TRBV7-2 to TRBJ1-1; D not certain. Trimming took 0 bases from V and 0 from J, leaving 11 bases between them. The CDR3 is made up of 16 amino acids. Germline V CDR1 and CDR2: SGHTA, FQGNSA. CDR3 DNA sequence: TGTGCCAGCAGCTTAGCTTTTCACGACCTGAACACTGAAGCTTTCTTT. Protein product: CASSLAFHDLNTEAFF.

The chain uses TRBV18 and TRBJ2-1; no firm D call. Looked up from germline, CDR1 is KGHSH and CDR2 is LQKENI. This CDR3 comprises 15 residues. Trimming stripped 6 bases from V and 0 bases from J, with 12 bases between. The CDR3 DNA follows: TGTGCCAGCTCCCCTGACCAAAGCTCCTACAATGAGCAGTTCTTC. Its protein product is CASSPDQSSYNEQFF. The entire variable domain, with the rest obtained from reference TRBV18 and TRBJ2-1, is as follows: NAGVMQNPRHLVRRRGQEARLRCSPMKGHSHVYWYRQLPEEGLKFMVYLQKENIIDESGMPKERFSAEFPKEGPSILRIQQVVRGDSAAYFCASSPDQSSYNEQFFGPGTRLTVL.

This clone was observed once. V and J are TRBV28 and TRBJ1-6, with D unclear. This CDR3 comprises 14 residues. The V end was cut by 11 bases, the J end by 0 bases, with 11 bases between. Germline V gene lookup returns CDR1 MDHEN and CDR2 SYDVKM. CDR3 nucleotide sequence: TGTGCCTGCTGGGCCTCCTCCTATAATTCACCCCTCCACTTT. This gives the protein CACWASSYNSPLHF.

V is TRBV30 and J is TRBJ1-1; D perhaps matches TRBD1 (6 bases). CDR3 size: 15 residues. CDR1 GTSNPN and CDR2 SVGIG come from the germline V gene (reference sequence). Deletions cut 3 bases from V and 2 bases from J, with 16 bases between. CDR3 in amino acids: CAWRPTGTPNTEAFF. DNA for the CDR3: TGTGCCTGGAGACCTACCGGGACACCTAACACTGAAGCTTTCTTT.

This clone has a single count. DNA of the CDR3: TGTGCCAGCGGACAGGGTTCAAGCTACGAGCAGTACTTC. The encoded protein is CASGQGSSYEQYF. The rearrangement uses TRBV28 and TRBJ2-7; 8 bases are shared with TRBD1. There are 13 residues in the CDR3. CDR1 and CDR2 (germline): MDHEN, SYDVKM. Trimming cost V 8 bases and J 3 bases; bases outside gene matches: 6. Together with reference TRBV28 and TRBJ2-7, the CDR3 gives the full variable domain: DVKVTQSSRYLVKRTGEKVFLECVQDMDHENMFWYRQDPGLGLRLIYFSYDVKMKEKGDIPEGYSVSREKKERFSLILESASTNQTSMYLCASGQGSSYEQYFGPGTRLTVT.

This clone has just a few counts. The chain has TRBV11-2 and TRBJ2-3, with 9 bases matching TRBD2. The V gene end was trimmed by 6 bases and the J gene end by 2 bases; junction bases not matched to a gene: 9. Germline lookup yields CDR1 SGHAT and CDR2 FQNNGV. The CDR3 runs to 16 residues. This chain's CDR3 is CASRGGTSTSTDTQYF. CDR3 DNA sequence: TGTGCCAGCAGGGGGGGGACTAGCACGTCCACAGATACGCAGTATTTT.

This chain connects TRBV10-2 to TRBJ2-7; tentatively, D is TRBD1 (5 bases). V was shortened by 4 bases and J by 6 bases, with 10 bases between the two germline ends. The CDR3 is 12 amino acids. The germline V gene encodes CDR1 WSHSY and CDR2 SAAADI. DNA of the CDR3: TGCGCCAGCAGTGTGCAGGGAACCGAGCAGTACTTC. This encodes CASSVQGTEQYF.

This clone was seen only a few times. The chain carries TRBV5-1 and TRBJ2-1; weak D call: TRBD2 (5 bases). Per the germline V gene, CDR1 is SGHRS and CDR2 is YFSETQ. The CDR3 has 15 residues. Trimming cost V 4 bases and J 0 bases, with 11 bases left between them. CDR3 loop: CASSRADSSYNEQFF. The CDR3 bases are TGCGCCAGCAGCCGAGCGGATAGCTCCTACAATGAGCAGTTCTTC.

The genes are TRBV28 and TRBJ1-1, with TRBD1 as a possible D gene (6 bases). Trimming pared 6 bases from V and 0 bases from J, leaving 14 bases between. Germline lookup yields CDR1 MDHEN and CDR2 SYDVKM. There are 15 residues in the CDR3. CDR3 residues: CASRENRVLNTEAFF. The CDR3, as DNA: TGTGCCAGCAGAGAAAACAGGGTCTTGAACACTGAAGCTTTCTTT. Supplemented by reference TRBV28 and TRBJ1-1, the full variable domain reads DVKVTQSSRYLVKRTGEKVFLECVQDMDHENMFWYRQDPGLGLRLIYFSYDVKMKEKGDIPEGYSVSREKKERFSLILESASTNQTSMYLCASRENRVLNTEAFFGQGTRLTVV.

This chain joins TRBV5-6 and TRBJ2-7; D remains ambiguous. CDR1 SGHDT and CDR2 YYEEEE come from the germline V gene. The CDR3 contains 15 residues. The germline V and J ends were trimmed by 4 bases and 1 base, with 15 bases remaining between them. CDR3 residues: CASSPRGLWSYEQYF. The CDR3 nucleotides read TGTGCCAGCAGCCCGAGAGGATTATGGTCCTACGAGCAGTACTTC.

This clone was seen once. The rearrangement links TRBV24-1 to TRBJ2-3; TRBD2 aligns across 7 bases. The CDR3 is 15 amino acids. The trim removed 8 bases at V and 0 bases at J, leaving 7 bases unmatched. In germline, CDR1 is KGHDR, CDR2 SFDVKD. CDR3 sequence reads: CATTNSGTSTDTQYF. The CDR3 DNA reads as TGTGCCACCACTAACAGCGGGACTAGCACAGATACGCAGTATTTT.

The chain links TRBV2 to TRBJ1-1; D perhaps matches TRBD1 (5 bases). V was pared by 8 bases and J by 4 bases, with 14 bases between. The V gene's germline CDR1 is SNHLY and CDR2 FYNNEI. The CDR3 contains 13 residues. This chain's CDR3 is CASYLEGLTEAFF. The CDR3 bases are TGTGCCAGCTACCTGGAGGGGCTCACTGAAGCTTTCTTT.

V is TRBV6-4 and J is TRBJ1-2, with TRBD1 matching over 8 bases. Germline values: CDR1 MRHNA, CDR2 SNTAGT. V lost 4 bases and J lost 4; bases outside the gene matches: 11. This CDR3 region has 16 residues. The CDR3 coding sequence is TGTGCCAGCAGTGCATCCCCCGGACAGGGTAGCTATGGCTACACCTTC. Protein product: CASSASPGQGSYGYTF.

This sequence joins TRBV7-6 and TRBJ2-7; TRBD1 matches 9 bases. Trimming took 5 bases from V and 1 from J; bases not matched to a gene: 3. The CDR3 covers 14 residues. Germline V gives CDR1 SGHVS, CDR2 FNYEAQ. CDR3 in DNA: TGTGCCAGCAGCACAGGGACAGGGTCCTACGAGCAGTACTTC. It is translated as CASSTGTGSYEQYF.

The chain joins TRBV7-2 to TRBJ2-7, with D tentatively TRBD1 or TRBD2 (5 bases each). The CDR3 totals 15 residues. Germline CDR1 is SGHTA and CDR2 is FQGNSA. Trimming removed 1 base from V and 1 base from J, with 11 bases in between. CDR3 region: CASSLGGTPSYEQYF. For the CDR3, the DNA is TGTGCCAGCAGCTTAGGAGGGACGCCTTCCTACGAGCAGTACTTC.

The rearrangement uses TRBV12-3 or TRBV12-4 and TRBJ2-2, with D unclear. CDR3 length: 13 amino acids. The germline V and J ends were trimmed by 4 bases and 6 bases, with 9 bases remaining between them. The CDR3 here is CASSSSRAGELFF. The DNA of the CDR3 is TGTGCCAGCAGTTCCAGTCGAGCCGGGGAGCTGTTTTTT.

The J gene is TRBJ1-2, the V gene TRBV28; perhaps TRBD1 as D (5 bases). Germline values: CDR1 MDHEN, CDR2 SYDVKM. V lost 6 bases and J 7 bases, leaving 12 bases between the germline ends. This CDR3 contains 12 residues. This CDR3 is CASSDRLGGYTF. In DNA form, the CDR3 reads TGTGCCAGCAGCGACAGACTAGGTGGCTACACCTTC.

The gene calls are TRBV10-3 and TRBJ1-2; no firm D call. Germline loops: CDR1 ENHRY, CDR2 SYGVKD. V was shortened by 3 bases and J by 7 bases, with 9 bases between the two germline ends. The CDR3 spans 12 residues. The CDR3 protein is CAISEKTFGYTF. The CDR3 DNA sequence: TGTGCCATCAGTGAAAAAACATTTGGCTACACCTTC.

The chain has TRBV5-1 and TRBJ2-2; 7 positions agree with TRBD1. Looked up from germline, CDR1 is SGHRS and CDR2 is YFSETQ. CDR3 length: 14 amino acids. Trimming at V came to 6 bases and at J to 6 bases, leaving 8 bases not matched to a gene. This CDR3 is CASKEQGTPGELFF. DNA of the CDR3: TGCGCCAGCAAGGAACAGGGGACGCCCGGGGAGCTGTTTTTT.